The clone carrying this T cell receptor beta chain was seen ten or more times. Its antigen is still unknown. V was pared by 4 bases and J by 4 bases, with 5 bases of the junction left unmatched. CDR1 is GTSNPN and CDR2 is SVGIG in the germline V gene (reference sequence). The CDR3 length is 13 residues. Using 10%, 30% or 50% RNA, naive CD8 libraries were derived from approximately 20,000 to 980,000 sorted cells. Naive CD8 T cells, phenotype CD8+CD4-CCR7+CD45RA+, were sorted. The data are from a study of molecular identifiers for immune sequencing clone quantification. Study-wide results and limits: Among effectors, clones above 20 RNA copies held over 97% of molecules; among naive cells, under 1%.

Previously published methods and listed TCR primers were used for the bulk TCR libraries. TCRdb fed the PCR reads into MiXCR, producing one record per CDR3 protein. The profile shows about 35,000 distinct CDR3 sequences, about 19% of them singletons. This clonotype was obtained from a human donor in good health. Some libraries in this study had Jurkat cell RNA spiked in. Sequencing was done on a sample of naive CD8+ T cells from blood, with Jurkat cell RNA spiked in. Subset: FACS-sorted CD8+CD4-CCR7+CD45RA+ naive T cells. The chain combines TRBV30 with TRBJ2-3; 7 nucleotides agree with TRBD2. CDR3 loop: CAWTWGGSDTQYF. The CDR3 coding sequence is TGTGCCTGGACCTGGGGGGGGTCAGATACGCAGTATTTT.